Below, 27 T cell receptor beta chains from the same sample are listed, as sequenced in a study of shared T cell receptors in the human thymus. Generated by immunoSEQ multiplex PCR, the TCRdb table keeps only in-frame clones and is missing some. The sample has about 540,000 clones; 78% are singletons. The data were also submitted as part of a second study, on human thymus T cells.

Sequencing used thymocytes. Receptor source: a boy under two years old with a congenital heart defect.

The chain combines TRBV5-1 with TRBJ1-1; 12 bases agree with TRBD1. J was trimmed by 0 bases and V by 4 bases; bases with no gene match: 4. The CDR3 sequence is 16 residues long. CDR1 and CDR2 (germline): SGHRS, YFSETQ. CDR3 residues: CASSRDRGLVNTEAFF. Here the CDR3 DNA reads TGCGCCAGCAGCCGGGACAGGGGGCTTGTGAACACTGAAGCTTTCTTT.

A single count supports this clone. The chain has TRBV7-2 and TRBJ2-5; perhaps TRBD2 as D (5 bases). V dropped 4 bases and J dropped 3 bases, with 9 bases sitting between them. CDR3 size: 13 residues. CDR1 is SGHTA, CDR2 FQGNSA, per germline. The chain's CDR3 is CASSSRLKETQYF. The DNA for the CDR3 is TGTGCCAGCAGCTCGAGACTAAAAGAGACCCAGTACTTC.

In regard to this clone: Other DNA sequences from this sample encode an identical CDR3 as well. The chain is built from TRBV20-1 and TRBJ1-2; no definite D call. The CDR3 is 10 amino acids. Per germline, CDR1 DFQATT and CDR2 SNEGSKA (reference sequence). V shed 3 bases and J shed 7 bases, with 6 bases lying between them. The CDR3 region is CSASRGGYTF. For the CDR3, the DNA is TGCAGTGCTAGCCGGGGTGGCTACACCTTC.

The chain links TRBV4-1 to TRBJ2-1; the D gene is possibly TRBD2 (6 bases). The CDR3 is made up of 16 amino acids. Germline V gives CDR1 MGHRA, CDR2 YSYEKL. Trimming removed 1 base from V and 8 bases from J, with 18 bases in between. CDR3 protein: CASSQALPGARDEQFF. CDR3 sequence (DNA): TGCGCCAGCAGCCAAGCCCTTCCGGGAGCCAGAGATGAGCAGTTCTTC.

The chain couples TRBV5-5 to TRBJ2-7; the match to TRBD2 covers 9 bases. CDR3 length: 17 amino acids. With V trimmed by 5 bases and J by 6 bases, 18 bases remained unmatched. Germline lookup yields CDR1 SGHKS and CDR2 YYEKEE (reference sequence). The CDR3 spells CASRRVQGREGVSEQYF. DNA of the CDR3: TGTGCCAGCAGACGCGTCCAAGGGCGGGAGGGCGTTAGCGAGCAGTACTTC.

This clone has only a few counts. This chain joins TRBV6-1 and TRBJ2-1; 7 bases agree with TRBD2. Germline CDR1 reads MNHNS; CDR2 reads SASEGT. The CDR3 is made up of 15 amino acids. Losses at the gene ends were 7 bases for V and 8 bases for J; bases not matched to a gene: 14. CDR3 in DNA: TGTGCCAGCACAAAGCGGGAAATGGAATTCGATGAGCAGTTCTTC. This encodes CASTKREMEFDEQFF.

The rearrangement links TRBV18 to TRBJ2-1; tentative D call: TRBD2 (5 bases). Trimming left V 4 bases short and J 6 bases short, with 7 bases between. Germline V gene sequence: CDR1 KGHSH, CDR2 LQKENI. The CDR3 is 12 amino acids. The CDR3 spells CASSRAVNEQFF. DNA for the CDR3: TGTGCCAGCTCACGAGCGGTCAATGAGCAGTTCTTC. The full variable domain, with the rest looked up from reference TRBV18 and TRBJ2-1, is NAGVMQNPRHLVRRRGQEARLRCSPMKGHSHVYWYRQLPEEGLKFMVYLQKENIIDESGMPKERFSAEFPKEGPSILRIQQVVRGDSAAYFCASSRAVNEQFFGPGTRLTVL.

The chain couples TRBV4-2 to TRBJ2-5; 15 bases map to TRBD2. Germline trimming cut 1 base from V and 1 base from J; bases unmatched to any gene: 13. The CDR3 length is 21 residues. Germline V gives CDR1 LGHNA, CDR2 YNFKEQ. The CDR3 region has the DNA TGTGCCAGCAGCCAAGGTTCGGGCGGGACTAGCGGGAGGAGGGGCCAAGAGACCCAGTACTTC. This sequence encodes CASSQGSGGTSGRRGQETQYF.

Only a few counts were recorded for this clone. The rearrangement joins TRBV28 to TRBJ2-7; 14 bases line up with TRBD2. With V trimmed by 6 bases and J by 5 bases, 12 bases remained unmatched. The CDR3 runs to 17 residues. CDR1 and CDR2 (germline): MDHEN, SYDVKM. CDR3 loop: CASRAPGLAGESHEQYF. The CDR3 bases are TGTGCCAGCAGAGCCCCGGGACTAGCGGGAGAATCCCACGAGCAGTACTTC.

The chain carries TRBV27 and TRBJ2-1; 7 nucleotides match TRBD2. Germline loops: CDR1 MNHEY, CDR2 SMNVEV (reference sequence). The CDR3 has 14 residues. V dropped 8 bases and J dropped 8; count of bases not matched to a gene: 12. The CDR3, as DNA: TGTGCCAGCGGGAGGGAGGACCCACCCCATGAGCAGTTCTTC. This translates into CASGREDPPHEQFF.

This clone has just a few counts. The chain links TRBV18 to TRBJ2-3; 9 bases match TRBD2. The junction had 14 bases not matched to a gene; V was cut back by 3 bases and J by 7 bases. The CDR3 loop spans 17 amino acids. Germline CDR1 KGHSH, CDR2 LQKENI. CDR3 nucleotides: TGTGCCAGCTCACCCCGGCGGGAGGGCCATAAGCTAAATACGCAGTATTTT. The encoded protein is CASSPRREGHKLNTQYF. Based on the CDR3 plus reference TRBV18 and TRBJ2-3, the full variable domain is NAGVMQNPRHLVRRRGQEARLRCSPMKGHSHVYWYRQLPEEGLKFMVYLQKENIIDESGMPKERFSAEFPKEGPSILRIQQVVRGDSAAYFCASSPRREGHKLNTQYFGPGTRLTVL.

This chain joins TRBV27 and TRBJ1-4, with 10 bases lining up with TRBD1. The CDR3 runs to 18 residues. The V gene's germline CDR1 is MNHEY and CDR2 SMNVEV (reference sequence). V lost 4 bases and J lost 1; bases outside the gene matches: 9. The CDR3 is CASSSRDRGSGTNEKLFF. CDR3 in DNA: TGTGCCAGCAGTTCCCGGGACAGGGGAAGTGGAACTAATGAAAAACTGTTTTTT.

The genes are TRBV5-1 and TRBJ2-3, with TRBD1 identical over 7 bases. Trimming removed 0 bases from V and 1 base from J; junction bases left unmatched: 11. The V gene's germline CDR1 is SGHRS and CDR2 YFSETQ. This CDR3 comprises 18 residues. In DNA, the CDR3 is TGCGCCAGCAGCTTGGCCCGCGAACAGGGGTGGCGCACAGATACGCAGTATTTT. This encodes CASSLAREQGWRTDTQYF.

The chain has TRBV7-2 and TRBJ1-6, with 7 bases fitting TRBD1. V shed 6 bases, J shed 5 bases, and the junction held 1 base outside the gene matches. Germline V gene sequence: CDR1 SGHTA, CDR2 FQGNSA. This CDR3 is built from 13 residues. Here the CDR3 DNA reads TGTGCCAGCAGAGGGACAGATAATTCACCCCTCCACTTT. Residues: CASRGTDNSPLHF.

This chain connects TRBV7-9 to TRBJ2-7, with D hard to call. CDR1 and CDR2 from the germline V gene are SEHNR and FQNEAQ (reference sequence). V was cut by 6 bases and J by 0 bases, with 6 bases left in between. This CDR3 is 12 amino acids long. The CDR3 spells CASSYGSYEQYF. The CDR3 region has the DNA TGTGCCAGCAGTTACGGCTCCTACGAGCAGTACTTC.

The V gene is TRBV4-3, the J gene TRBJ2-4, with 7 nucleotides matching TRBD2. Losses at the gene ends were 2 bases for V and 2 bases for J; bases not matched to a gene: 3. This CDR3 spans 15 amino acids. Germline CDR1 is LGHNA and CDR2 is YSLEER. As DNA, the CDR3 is TGCGCCAGCAGCCAATGGACTAGTCCCAAAAACATTCAGTACTTC. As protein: CASSQWTSPKNIQYF.

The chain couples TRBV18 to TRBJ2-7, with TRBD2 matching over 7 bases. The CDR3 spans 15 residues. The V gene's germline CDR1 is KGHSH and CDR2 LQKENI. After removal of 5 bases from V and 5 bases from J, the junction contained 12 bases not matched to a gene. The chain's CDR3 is CASSTWEGRINEQYF. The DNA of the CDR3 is TGTGCCAGCTCAACCTGGGAGGGGCGCATAAACGAGCAGTACTTC.

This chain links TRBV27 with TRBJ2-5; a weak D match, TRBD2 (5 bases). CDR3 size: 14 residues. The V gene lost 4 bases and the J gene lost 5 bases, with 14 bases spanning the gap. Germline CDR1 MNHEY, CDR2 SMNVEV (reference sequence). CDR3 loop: CASSYRPRGETQYF. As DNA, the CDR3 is TGTGCCAGCAGTTACCGCCCAAGAGGGGAGACCCAGTACTTC.

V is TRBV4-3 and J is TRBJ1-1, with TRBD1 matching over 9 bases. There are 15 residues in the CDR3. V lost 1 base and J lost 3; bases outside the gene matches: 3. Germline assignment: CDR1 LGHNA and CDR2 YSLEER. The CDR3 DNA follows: TGCGCCAGCAGCCAAGGGGACAGGGAGGACACTGAAGCTTTCTTT. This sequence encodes CASSQGDREDTEAFF.

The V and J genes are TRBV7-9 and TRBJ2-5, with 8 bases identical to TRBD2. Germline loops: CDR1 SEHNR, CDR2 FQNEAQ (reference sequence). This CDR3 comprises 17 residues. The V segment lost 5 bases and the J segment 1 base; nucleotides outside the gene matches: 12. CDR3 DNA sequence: TGTGCCAGCAGCCCCGGGAGCGGGGGAGCACTCCAAGAGACCCAGTACTTC. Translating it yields CASSPGSGGALQETQYF.

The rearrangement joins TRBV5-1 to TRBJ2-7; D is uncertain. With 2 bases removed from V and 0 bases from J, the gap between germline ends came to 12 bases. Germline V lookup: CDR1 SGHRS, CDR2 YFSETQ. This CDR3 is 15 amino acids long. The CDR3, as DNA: TGCGCCAGCAGCTTTGGGCGACATAGCTCCTACGAGCAGTACTTC. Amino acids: CASSFGRHSSYEQYF.

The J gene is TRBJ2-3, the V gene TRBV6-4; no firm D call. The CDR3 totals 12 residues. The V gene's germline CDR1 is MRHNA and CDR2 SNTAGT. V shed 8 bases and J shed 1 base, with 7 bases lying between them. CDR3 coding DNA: TGTGCCAGCCCCCCAGGCACAGATACGCAGTATTTT. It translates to CASPPGTDTQYF.

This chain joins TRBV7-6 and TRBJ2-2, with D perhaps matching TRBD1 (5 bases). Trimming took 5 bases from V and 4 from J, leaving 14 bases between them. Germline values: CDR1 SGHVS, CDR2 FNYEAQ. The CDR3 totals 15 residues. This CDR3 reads CASSPWRRGTGELFF. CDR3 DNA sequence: TGTGCCAGCAGCCCATGGCGTAGGGGCACCGGGGAGCTGTTTTTT.

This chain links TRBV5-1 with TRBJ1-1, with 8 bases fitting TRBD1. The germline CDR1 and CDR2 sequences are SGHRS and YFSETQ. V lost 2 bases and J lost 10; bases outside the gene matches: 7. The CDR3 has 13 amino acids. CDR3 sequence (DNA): TGCGCCAGCAGCTTCGATACAGGGGGACTAGCTTTCTTT. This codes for CASSFDTGGLAFF.

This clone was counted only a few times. The CDR3 DNA follows: TGTGCCAGCACTCCGGGACTACGAGTGGATACGCAGTATTTT. It yields the protein CASTPGLRVDTQYF. This chain connects TRBV9 to TRBJ2-3; 7 bases are shared with TRBD2. Looked up from germline, CDR1 is SGDLS and CDR2 is YYNGEE. The CDR3 is made up of 14 amino acids. Unmatched junction bases numbered 10, after V lost 6 bases and J lost 6 bases.

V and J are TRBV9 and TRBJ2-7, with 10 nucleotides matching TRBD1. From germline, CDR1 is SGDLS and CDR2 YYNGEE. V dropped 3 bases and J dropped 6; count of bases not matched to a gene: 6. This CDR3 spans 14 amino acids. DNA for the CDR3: TGTGCCAGCAGCGCCCGGACAGGGGGGATCGAGCAGTACTTC. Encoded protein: CASSARTGGIEQYF.

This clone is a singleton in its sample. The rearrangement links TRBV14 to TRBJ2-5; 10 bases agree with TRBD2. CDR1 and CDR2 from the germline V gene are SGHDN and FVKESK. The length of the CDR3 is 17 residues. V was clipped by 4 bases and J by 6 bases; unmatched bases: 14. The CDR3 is CASSPFCTSGTPQTQYF. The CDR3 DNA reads TGTGCCAGCAGCCCATTCTGTACTAGCGGGACTCCTCAGACCCAGTACTTC.